These 19 T cell receptor beta chains originate from one sample sequenced in a study of spatial heterogeneity in lung cancer. TCRdb reanalysed the 5' RACE reads using MiXCR and keeps one entry per CDR3 protein. The sample has some 87,000 distinct CDR3 sequences, over 8.5% seen once. Time point of the sample: sample taken at primary tumor resection. Frozen PBMC, nontumor lung or tumor provided whole RNA, which was sequenced unsorted. The sample consisted of PBMCs, taken at surgery. The origin of the receptors is a male donor with early-stage non-small cell lung cancer.

The V gene is TRBV2, the J gene TRBJ2-3; 9 bases map to TRBD1. The CDR3 consists of 12 residues. With V trimmed by 9 bases and J by 4 bases, 2 bases remained unmatched. Germline V gene data show CDR1 as SNHLY and CDR2 as FYNNEI. CDR3 region: CASGTGPDTQYF. The CDR3 DNA follows: TGTGCCAGTGGGACAGGGCCAGATACGCAGTATTTT.

Worth noting for this clonotype: Germline and junction disagree at one end, which may indicate a read error. This sequence joins TRBV18 and TRBJ2-7; D possibly uses TRBD1 or TRBD2 (6 bases each). Germline CDR1 and CDR2: KGHSH and LQKENI. The CDR3 has 17 amino acids. The CDR3 DNA reads TGTGCCAGCTCACCAGGGGTAGGGGGGAGAAGCTCCCACGAGCAGTACTTC. It codes for CASSPGVGGRSSHEQYF. Drawing the rest from reference TRBV18 and TRBJ2-7, the complete variable domain is NAGVMQNPRHLVRRRGQEARLRCSPMKGHSHVYWYRQLPEEGLKFMVYLQKENIIDESGMPKERFSAEFPKEGPSILRIQQVVRGDSAAYFCASSPGVGGRSSHEQYFGPGTRLTVT.

This clonotype was counted at least ten times. This rearrangement joins TRBV29-1 to TRBJ1-2; 8 bases are a match to TRBD1. With 7 bases clipped from V and 5 bases from J, the junction kept 3 bases outside the gene matches. The germline V gene has CDR1 SQVTM and CDR2 ANQGSEA. This CDR3 has 11 amino acids. Here the CDR3 DNA reads TGCAGCGCAGGGGGCGGGTATGGCTACACCTTC. Protein sequence: CSAGGGYGYTF.

This clonotype was recorded at least ten times. The V gene is TRBV7-2, the J gene TRBJ2-2; no clear D. V was trimmed by 2 bases and J by 0 bases, leaving 10 bases between them. The CDR3 is 16 amino acids. Germline V lookup: CDR1 SGHTA, CDR2 FQGNSA. CDR3 residues: CASSLNDFANTGELFF. Written as DNA, the CDR3 is TGTGCCAGCAGCTTAAACGACTTCGCGAACACCGGGGAGCTGTTTTTT.

This clonotype was picked up a small number of times. V gene TRBV28 combines with J gene TRBJ2-7, with TRBD2 identical over 13 bases. Germline-derived CDR1 and CDR2 are MDHEN and SYDVKM. The CDR3 runs 17 residues. V lost 6 bases, J lost 3 bases, and 11 bases stayed unmatched. Written as DNA, the CDR3 is TGTGCCAGCAGCACCTCGACTAGCGGGAGGAGAGTCTACGAGCAGTACTTC. Its translation: CASSTSTSGRRVYEQYF.

This clonotype came up a few times. The junction differs from germline at one of its ends, possibly a read error. The gene calls are TRBV5-5 and TRBJ2-1; D is possibly TRBD1 or TRBD2 (5 bases each). Germline-derived CDR1 and CDR2 are SGHKS and YYEKEE (reference sequence). CDR3 length equals 13 residues. The CDR3 loop reads CVSSSRGGLEQFF. In DNA form, the CDR3 reads TGTGTCAGCAGTTCCCGGGGCGGACTGGAGCAGTTCTTC.

This clonotype has just a few counts. The chain recombines TRBV6-5 with TRBJ2-7, with TRBD1 matching 9 bases. CDR3 length: 17 amino acids. Germline-derived CDR1 and CDR2 are MNHEY and SVGAGI. Germline trimming cut 0 bases from V and 7 bases from J; bases unmatched to any gene: 13. CDR3 loop: CASSYSIGTGPFWEQYF. The CDR3 DNA follows: TGTGCCAGCAGTTACTCGATAGGGACAGGGCCCTTCTGGGAGCAGTACTTC.

The chain carries TRBV28 and TRBJ2-3; D is uncertain. This CDR3 has 13 amino acids. Trimming shortened V by 9 bases and J by 6 bases, and 16 bases separated the two germline ends. CDR1 MDHEN and CDR2 SYDVKM come from the germline V gene. DNA of the CDR3: TGTGCCAGTACGAGGCCCGCGGCGGATACGCAGTATTTT. It is translated as CASTRPAADTQYF.

This clonotype was picked up a small number of times. J is TRBJ2-1 and V is TRBV20-1; D is perhaps TRBD1 (7 bases). Germline assignment: CDR1 DFQATT and CDR2 SNEGSKA (reference sequence). The V end lost 1 base, the J end lost 4 bases, and 14 bases lay between the germline ends. CDR3 size: 15 residues. For the CDR3, the DNA is TGCAGTGCTAGAGTGTTGGGGGGACAGTACAATGAGCAGTTCTTC. This translates into CSARVLGGQYNEQFF.

The chain has TRBV5-1 and TRBJ2-7; 10 bases are a match to TRBD1. V was pared by 4 bases and J by 7 bases, with 11 bases of the junction left unmatched. Germline CDR1 SGHRS, CDR2 YFSETQ. This CDR3 has 15 residues. The CDR3 here is CASSMRRTGGEEQYF. The CDR3 DNA follows: TGCGCCAGCAGCATGCGACGGACAGGGGGGGAGGAGCAGTACTTC.

The rearrangement uses TRBV4-2 and TRBJ2-7; 11 bases are a match to TRBD2. The J segment lost 0 bases and the V segment lost 3 bases, leaving 4 bases of the junction unmatched. The CDR3 is 16 amino acids. Germline V gene lookup returns CDR1 LGHNA and CDR2 YNFKEQ. CDR3 protein: CASSHTTSGGSYEQYF. The CDR3 DNA sequence: TGTGCCAGCAGCCATACTACTAGCGGGGGCTCCTACGAGCAGTACTTC.

As regards this clonotype: A much larger clone lies a single base off, so this may be a read error. The chain employs TRBV12-3 or TRBV12-4 and TRBJ1-6; D gene ambiguous. This CDR3 is 13 amino acids long. The DNA of the CDR3 is TGTGCCAGCAGCTTCTTGGAGGATTCACCCCTCCTCTTT. Its protein is CASSFLEDSPLLF.

This clonotype was seen ten or more times. The chain uses TRBV6-6 and TRBJ2-7; 7 bases align to TRBD1. Germline V lookup: CDR1 MNHNY, CDR2 SVGAGI (reference sequence). The CDR3 sequence is 17 residues long. Germline trimming cut 2 bases from V and 5 bases from J; bases unmatched to any gene: 15. The CDR3 region has the DNA TGTGCCAGCAGTTACCGACAGGGAAGAGGTCGAGGGGACGAGCAGTACTTC. Translating it yields CASSYRQGRGRGDEQYF.

This rearrangement joins TRBV5-1 to TRBJ2-1; the D is unclear. Per the germline V gene, CDR1 is SGHRS and CDR2 is YFSETQ. The CDR3 runs 13 residues. The V gene lost 1 base and the J gene lost 9 bases, with 11 bases spanning the gap. For the CDR3, the DNA is TGCGCCAGCAGCTTGCGACCCGAGAGTGAGCAGTTCTTC. Encoded protein: CASSLRPESEQFF.

This clonotype was detected many times. The V gene is TRBV11-2, the J gene TRBJ2-5; 9 nucleotides match TRBD1. Germline V lookup: CDR1 SGHAT, CDR2 FQNNGV. J was trimmed by 5 bases and V by 6 bases; bases with no gene match: 4. This CDR3 has 13 amino acids. CDR3 DNA: TGTGCCAGCAGACAGGGGGCGAGGGAGACCCAGTACTTC. This gives the protein CASRQGARETQYF. The variable domain in full, completed from reference TRBV11-2 and TRBJ2-5, reads EAGVAQSPRYKIIEKRQSVAFWCNPISGHATLYWYQQILGQGPKLLIQFQNNGVVDDSQLPKDRFSAERLKGVDSTLKIQPAKLEDSAVYLCASRQGARETQYFGPGTRLLVL.

This clonotype was picked up a small number of times. This rearrangement joins TRBV6-2 or TRBV6-3 to TRBJ1-2; 7 nucleotides match TRBD1. CDR1 and CDR2 (germline): MNHEY, SVGEGT. Unmatched junction bases numbered 6, after V lost 5 bases and J lost 3 bases. The length of the CDR3 is 14 residues. The CDR3 bases are TGTGCCAGCAGTATCCTGGGACAGTACTATGGCTACACCTTC. This sequence encodes CASSILGQYYGYTF.

In regard to this clonotype: A read error may produce the germline difference seen at one junction end. This sequence joins TRBV5-4 and TRBJ2-6; 8 nucleotides agree with TRBD1. The CDR3 covers 18 residues. Germline V lookup: CDR1 SGHNT, CDR2 YYREEE (reference sequence). CDR3 amino acids: CASSLPGTGRSGANVQTF. CDR3 nucleotides: TGTGCCAGCAGCTTACCCGGGACAGGCCGCTCTGGGGCCAACGTCCAGACTTTC.

The genes are TRBV5-1 and TRBJ1-6, with D possibly matching TRBD1 (6 bases). CDR1 SGHRS and CDR2 YFSETQ come from the germline V gene. This CDR3 has 15 amino acids. The ends were cut back, 0 bases at V and 7 bases at J, with 11 bases in the middle. CDR3 region: CASSLDGQSNSPLHF. The CDR3 coding sequence is TGCGCCAGCAGCTTGGACGGACAGAGCAATTCACCCCTCCACTTT.

In this sample, this clonotype turned up a few times. The chain joins TRBV2 to TRBJ2-5; D remains ambiguous. The germline V gene encodes CDR1 SNHLY and CDR2 FYNNEI. This CDR3 comprises 12 residues. Trimming stripped 3 bases from V and 1 base from J, with 3 bases between. The CDR3 nucleotides read TGTGCCAGCAGTGACACCCAAGAGACCCAGTACTTC. This encodes CASSDTQETQYF.